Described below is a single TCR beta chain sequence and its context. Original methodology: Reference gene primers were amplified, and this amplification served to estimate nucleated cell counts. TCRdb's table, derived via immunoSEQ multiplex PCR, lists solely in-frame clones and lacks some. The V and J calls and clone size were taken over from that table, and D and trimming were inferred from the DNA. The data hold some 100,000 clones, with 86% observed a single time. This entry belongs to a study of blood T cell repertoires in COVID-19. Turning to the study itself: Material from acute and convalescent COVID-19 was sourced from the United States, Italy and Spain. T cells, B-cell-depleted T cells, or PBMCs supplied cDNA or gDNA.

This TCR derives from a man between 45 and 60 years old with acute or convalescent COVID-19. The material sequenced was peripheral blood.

CDR3 protein: CASRRDRGYGEQFF. For the CDR3, the DNA is TGTGCCAGCAGGAGGGACAGGGGATACGGTGAGCAGTTCTTC. The gene calls are TRBV27 and TRBJ2-1, with 10 bases fitting TRBD1. Germline lookup yields CDR1 MNHEY and CDR2 SMNVEV (reference sequence). CDR3 length: 14 residues. After removal of 6 bases from V and 9 bases from J, the junction contained 8 bases not matched to a gene.